Listed here are 4 T cell receptor beta chains from one sample, sequenced in a study of siplizumab effects on memory and regulatory T cells. Libraries were prepared by immunoSEQ multiplex PCR; TCRdb keeps only in-frame clonotypes and omits some of them. Among roughly 100,000 clones listed, about 93% were seen once. The sequenced material came from Tregs sorted from blood. The receptors shown here come from a human donor in good health.

The V and J genes are TRBV7-9 and TRBJ2-5, with D perhaps matching TRBD2 (6 bases). Germline V gene lookup returns CDR1 SEHNR and CDR2 FQNEAQ (reference sequence). The CDR3 loop spans 15 amino acids. Between the trimmed V and J ends, which lost 5 bases and 3 bases, there was a span of 16 bases. The CDR3 DNA sequence: TGTGCCAGCAGCCCAATACCGGGACTCGAAGAGACCCAGTACTTC. The encoded protein is CASSPIPGLEETQYF.

V and J are TRBV2 and TRBJ2-7; D remains ambiguous. Trimming removed 6 bases at V and 0 bases at J, with 12 bases between. This CDR3 has 14 residues. Germline CDR1 is SNHLY and CDR2 is FYNNEI. The DNA of the CDR3 is TGTGCCAGCAGCGAGAACGGTTTCTCCTACGAGCAGTACTTC. Its translation is CASSENGFSYEQYF.

This chain connects TRBV2 to TRBJ1-2, with a weak D call TRBD1 (6 bases). Germline CDR1 is SNHLY and CDR2 is FYNNEI. This CDR3 spans 14 amino acids. Trimming took 8 bases from V and 0 from J, leaving 13 bases between them. For the CDR3, the DNA is TGTGCCAGCGTCAGGGGTTGGACTAACTATGGCTACACCTTC. This encodes CASVRGWTNYGYTF.

This clone was found once. One end of the junction does not line up with germline, which may come from a read error. V and J are TRBV7-7 and TRBJ2-2, with D perhaps TRBD2 (6 bases). Germline V lookup: CDR1 SSHAT, CDR2 FNYEAQ (reference sequence). The CDR3 is made up of 16 amino acids. CDR3 sequence (DNA): TGTGCTAGCAGCTTAGAACTAGCATCCGGCACCGGGGAGCTGTTTTTT. Translation: CASSLELASGTGELFF.